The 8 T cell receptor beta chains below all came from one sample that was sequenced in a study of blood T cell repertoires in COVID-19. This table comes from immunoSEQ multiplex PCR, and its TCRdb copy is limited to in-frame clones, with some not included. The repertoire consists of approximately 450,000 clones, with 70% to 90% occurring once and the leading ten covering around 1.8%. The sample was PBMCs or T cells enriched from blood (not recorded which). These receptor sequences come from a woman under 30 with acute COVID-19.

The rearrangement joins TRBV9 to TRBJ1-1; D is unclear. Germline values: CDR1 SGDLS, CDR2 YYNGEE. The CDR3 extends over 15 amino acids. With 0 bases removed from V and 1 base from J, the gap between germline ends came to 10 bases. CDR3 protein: CASSVAEGGNTEAFF. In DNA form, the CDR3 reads TGTGCCAGCAGCGTAGCTGAGGGCGGGAACACTGAAGCTTTCTTT.

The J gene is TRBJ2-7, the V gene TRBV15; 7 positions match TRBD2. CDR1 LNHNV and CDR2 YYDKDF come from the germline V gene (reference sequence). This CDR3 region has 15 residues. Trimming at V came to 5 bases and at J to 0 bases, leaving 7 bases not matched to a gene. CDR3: CATSGGASGSYEQYF. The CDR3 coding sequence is TGTGCCACCAGCGGTGGGGCTAGCGGCTCCTACGAGCAGTACTTC.

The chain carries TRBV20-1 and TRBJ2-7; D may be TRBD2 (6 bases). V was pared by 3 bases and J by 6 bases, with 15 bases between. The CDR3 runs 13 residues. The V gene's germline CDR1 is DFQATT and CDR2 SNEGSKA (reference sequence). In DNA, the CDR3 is TGCAGTGCTAGTAGGGAGGCGGAATCCGAGCAGTACTTC. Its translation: CSASREAESEQYF.

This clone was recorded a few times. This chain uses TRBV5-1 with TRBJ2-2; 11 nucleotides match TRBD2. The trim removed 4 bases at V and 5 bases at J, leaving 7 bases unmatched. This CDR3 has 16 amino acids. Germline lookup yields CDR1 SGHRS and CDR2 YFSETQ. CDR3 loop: CASSPPRLAGTGELFF. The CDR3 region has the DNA TGCGCCAGCAGCCCCCCCCGACTAGCGGGGACCGGGGAGCTGTTTTTT.

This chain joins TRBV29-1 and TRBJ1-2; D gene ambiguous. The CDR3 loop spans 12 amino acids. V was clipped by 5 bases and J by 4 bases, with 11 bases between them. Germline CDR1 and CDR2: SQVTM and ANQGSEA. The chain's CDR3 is CSVQYGSYGYTF. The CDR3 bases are TGCAGCGTTCAGTACGGGAGCTATGGCTACACCTTC.

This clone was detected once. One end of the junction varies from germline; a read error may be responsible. This chain's CDR3 is CATSEAGQGGQATQYF. The CDR3 DNA sequence: TGTGCCACCAGTGAGGCCGGACAGGGAGGGCAAGCGACCCAGTACTTC. The chain is built from TRBV24-1 and TRBJ2-5; possible D gene TRBD1, 8 bases. The CDR3 extends over 16 amino acids. Germline assignment: CDR1 KGHDR and CDR2 SFDVKD.

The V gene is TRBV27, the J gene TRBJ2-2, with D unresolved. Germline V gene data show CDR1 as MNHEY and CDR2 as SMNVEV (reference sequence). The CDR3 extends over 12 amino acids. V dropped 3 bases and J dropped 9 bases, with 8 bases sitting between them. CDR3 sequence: CASSFLGRELFF. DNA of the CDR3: TGTGCCAGCAGTTTTCTGGGCAGGGAGCTGTTTTTT.

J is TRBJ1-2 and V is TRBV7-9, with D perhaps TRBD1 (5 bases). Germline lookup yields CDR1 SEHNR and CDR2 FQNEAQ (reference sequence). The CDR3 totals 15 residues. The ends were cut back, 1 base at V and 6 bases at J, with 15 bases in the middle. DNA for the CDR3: TGTGCCAGCAGCTTAGGGACACTCACAGCTAATGGCTACACCTTC. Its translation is CASSLGTLTANGYTF.